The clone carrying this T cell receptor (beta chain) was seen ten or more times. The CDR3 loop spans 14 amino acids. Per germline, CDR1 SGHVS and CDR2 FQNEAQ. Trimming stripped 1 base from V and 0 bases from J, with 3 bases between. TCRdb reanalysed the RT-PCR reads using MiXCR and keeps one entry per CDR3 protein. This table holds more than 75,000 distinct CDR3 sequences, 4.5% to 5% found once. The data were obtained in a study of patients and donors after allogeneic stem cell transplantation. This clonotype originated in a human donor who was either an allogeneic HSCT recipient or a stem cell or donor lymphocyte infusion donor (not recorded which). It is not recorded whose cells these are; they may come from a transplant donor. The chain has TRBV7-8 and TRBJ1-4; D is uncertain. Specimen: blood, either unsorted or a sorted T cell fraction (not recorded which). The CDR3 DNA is TGTGCCAGCAGCTTAGAGACAACTAATGAAAAACTGTTTTTT. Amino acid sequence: CASSLETTNEKLFF.